Following are 8 T cell receptor beta chains from one sample sequenced in a study of T-cell memory formation after mild COVID-19. TCRdb re-derived calls from the 5' RACE reads in MiXCR, one entry per CDR3 protein. The sample lists just over 150,000 distinct CDR3 sequences; 25% to 40% were seen once. The specimen sequenced was PBMCs or a T cell subset sorted from them (not recorded which). All receptors derive from an adult woman who had mild COVID-19 (a few samples of this study predate the infection). Cell type and time point are not known.

The chain employs TRBV4-1 and TRBJ2-3; D possibly corresponds to TRBD1 (5 bases). Trimming took off 4 bases at V and 4 bases at J, with 12 bases between the two ends. The CDR3 is made up of 14 amino acids. The germline V gene has CDR1 MGHRA and CDR2 YSYEKL. For the CDR3, the DNA is TGCGCCAGCAGCCCGTCACAGGAGTCAGATACGCAGTATTTT. Its translation: CASSPSQESDTQYF.

There are a few counts of this clonotype. The chain is built from TRBV10-3 and TRBJ2-7; D gene uncertain. The CDR3 runs 11 residues. Trimming left V 3 bases short and J 3 bases short, with 3 bases between. The germline CDR1 and CDR2 sequences are ENHRY and SYGVKD. This CDR3 is CAISDSYEQYF. The CDR3 DNA sequence: TGTGCCATCAGTGACAGCTACGAGCAGTACTTC.

This chain uses TRBV6-5 with TRBJ1-2; D is ambiguous. Germline lookup yields CDR1 MNHEY and CDR2 SVGAGI. The CDR3 contains 13 residues. V was clipped by 4 bases and J by 7 bases, with 13 bases between them. The CDR3 sequence is CASSSTPGAGYTF. CDR3 nucleotide sequence: TGTGCCAGCAGTTCCACCCCAGGTGCTGGCTACACCTTC.

The J gene is TRBJ2-7, the V gene TRBV29-1, with TRBD2 matching over 10 bases. Germline-derived CDR1 and CDR2 are SQVTM and ANQGSEA. This CDR3 spans 14 amino acids. The V segment lost 3 bases and the J segment 4 bases; nucleotides outside the gene matches: 6. The CDR3 loop reads CSVDPSGRRYEQYF. CDR3 sequence (DNA): TGCAGCGTTGACCCTAGCGGGAGAAGGTACGAGCAGTACTTC.

The rearrangement links TRBV5-1 to TRBJ2-3, with 8 bases aligning to TRBD1. Per germline, CDR1 SGHRS and CDR2 YFSETQ. This CDR3 is 16 amino acids long. V was clipped by 0 bases and J by 2 bases; unmatched bases: 5. The CDR3 DNA reads TGCGCCAGCAGCTTGGGGCAGGGGGCCAACACAGATACGCAGTATTTT. It translates to CASSLGQGANTDTQYF.

A few counts support this clonotype. For the CDR3, the DNA is TGTGCCAGCAGTCCCATTCGGACAGGGGGCGGCAACACTGAAGCTTTCTTT. This gives the protein CASSPIRTGGGNTEAFF. The V gene is TRBV28, the J gene TRBJ1-1, with TRBD1 matching over 11 bases. CDR3 length: 17 amino acids. V trimming: 5 bases; J trimming: 2 bases; junction bases outside the gene matches: 10. Germline V lookup: CDR1 MDHEN, CDR2 SYDVKM.

CDR3 protein: CSVTLSAGELFF. The DNA for the CDR3 is TGCAGCGTTACCCTTTCGGCCGGGGAGCTGTTTTTT. This chain joins TRBV29-1 and TRBJ2-2; D remains ambiguous. This CDR3 is built from 12 residues. The V and J ends lost 5 bases and 6 bases respectively, with 10 bases between them. CDR1 and CDR2 from the germline V gene are SQVTM and ANQGSEA.

Only one count was recorded for this clonotype. The chain uses TRBV28 and TRBJ1-6; weak D call: TRBD1 (5 bases). Looked up from germline, CDR1 is MDHEN and CDR2 is SYDVKM. This CDR3 is built from 14 residues. V was pared by 7 bases and J by 10 bases, with 17 bases between. CDR3 in DNA: TGTGCCAGCACCCTTGGTGGGGGGATGTCACCCCTCCACTTT. Its translation: CASTLGGGMSPLHF.